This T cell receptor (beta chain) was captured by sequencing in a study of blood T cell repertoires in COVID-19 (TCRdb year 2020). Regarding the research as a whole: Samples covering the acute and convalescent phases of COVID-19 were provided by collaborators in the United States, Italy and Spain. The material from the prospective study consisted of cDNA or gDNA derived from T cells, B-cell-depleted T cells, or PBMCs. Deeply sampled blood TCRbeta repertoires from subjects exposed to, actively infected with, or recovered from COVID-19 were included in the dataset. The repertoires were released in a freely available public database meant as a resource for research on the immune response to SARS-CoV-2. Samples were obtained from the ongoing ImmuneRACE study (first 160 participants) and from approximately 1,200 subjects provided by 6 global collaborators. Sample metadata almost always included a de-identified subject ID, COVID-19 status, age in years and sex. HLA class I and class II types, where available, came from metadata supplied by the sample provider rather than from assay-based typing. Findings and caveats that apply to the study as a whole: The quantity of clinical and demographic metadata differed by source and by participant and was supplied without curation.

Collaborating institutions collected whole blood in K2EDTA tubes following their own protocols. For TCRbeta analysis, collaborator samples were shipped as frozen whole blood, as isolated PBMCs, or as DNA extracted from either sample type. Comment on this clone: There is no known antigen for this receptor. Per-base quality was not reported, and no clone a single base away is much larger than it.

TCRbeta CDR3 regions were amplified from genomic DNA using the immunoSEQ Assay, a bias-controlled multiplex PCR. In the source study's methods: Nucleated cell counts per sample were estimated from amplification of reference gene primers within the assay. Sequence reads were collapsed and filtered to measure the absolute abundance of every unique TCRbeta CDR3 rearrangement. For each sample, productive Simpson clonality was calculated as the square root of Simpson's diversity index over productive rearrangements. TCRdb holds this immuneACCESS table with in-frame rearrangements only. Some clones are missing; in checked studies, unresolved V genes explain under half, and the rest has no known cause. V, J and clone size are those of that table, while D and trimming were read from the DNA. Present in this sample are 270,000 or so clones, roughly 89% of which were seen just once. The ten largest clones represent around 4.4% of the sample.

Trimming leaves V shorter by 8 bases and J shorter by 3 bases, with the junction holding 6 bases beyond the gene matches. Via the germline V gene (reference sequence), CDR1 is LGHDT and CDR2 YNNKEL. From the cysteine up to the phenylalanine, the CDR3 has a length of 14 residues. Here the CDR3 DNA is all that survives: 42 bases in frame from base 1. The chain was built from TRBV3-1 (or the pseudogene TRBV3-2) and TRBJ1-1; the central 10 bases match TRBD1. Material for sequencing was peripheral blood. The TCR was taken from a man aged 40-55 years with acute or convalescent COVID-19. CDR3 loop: CASRDRGLDTEAFF. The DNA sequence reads TGTGCCAGCCGCGACAGGGGGCTTGACACTGAAGCTTTCTTT.